This is a list of T cell receptor beta chains from one sample in a study of T cells in Graves' hyperthyroidism and ophthalmopathy. TCRdb analysed the multiplex PCR reads with MiXCR anew, one entry per CDR3 protein. Of about 640,000 distinct CDR3 sequences listed, about 14% are singletons. Specimen: blood. The receptors derive from a woman between 50 and 59 years old with Graves' ophthalmopathy. CDR3s include the opening cysteine and the closing phenylalanine or tryptophan. A D gene is named only where the DNA matches it firmly. Expanded clones get a size class; other rows say once, few or many, or leave the size out.

abundance: few; v_gene: TRBV6-1; j_gene: TRBJ1-2; d_gene: .; CDR3nt: TGTGCCAGCAGGAGGGGGTCCACTTGGGGCGGCTACACCTTC; CDR3aa: CASRRGSTWGGYTF
abundance: many; v_gene: TRBV5-4; j_gene: TRBJ2-5; d_gene: .; CDR3nt: TGTGCCAGCAGCTTCGTCTCCGGCCTCGGAGAGACCCAGTACTTC; CDR3aa: CASSFVSGLGETQYF
abundance: many; v_gene: TRBV3-2; j_gene: TRBJ2-7; d_gene: .; CDR3nt: TGTGCCAGCAGCCAAGATACTGGCGACAGCTCCTACGAGCAGTACTTC; CDR3aa: CASSQDTGDSSYEQYF
abundance: many; v_gene: TRBV18; j_gene: TRBJ1-1; d_gene: .; CDR3nt: TGTGCCAGCTCACCATTTCGAGGGGGGGCGGGCGCTGAAGCTTTCTTT; CDR3aa: CASSPFRGGAGAEAFF
abundance: .; v_gene: TRBV20-1; j_gene: TRBJ2-6; d_gene: .; CDR3nt: TGCAGTGCCACATCCTTCGGGTCTGGGGCCAACGTCCTGACTTTC; CDR3aa: CSATSFGSGANVLTF
abundance: .; v_gene: TRBV7-3; j_gene: TRBJ2-5; d_gene: .; CDR3nt: TGTGCCAGCAGAACGGGTTCCGGGGGCGGCGGGACCCAGTACTTC; CDR3aa: CASRTGSGGGGTQYF
abundance: many; v_gene: TRBV7-2; j_gene: TRBJ2-1; d_gene: TRBD2; CDR3nt: TGTGCCAGCAGCTCGGGACTAGCGGGATCGAATGAGCAGTTCTTC; CDR3aa: CASSSGLAGSNEQFF
abundance: many; v_gene: TRBV29-1; j_gene: TRBJ2-2; d_gene: TRBD2; CDR3nt: TGCAGCGTTGAGACAGGGCTTGGGACTAGCATGGGCGGGGAGCTGTTTTTT; CDR3aa: CSVETGLGTSMGGELFF
abundance: many; v_gene: TRBV27; j_gene: TRBJ2-5; d_gene: .; CDR3nt: TGTGCCAGCAGGACCGGTCGGGGCCAAGAGACCCAGTACTTC; CDR3aa: CASRTGRGQETQYF
abundance: .; v_gene: TRBV6-1; j_gene: TRBJ1-6; d_gene: .; CDR3nt: TGTGCCAGCAGGAAAGCAGGGGATCGTAATTCACCCCTCCACTTT; CDR3aa: CASRKAGDRNSPLHF
abundance: .; v_gene: TRBV20-1; j_gene: TRBJ1-3; d_gene: .; CDR3nt: TGCAGTGCCGGACACTCTGGAAACACCATATATTTT; CDR3aa: CSAGHSGNTIYF
abundance: few; v_gene: TRBV5-1; j_gene: TRBJ1-3; d_gene: TRBD1; CDR3nt: TGCGCCAGCAGCTTGGTGGGGACAGGGACGAACACCATATATTTT; CDR3aa: CASSLVGTGTNTIYF
abundance: .; v_gene: TRBV13; j_gene: TRBJ1-4; d_gene: TRBD1; CDR3nt: TGTGCCAGCAGCGGGCCGGGACAGGGGGCCTTCGCGACTAATGAAAAACTGTTTTTT; CDR3aa: CASSGPGQGAFATNEKLFF
abundance: few; v_gene: TRBV9; j_gene: TRBJ2-2; d_gene: TRBD1; CDR3nt: TGTGCCAGCAGCGTAGGACAGGGCTCGCCCGGGGAGCTGTTTTTT; CDR3aa: CASSVGQGSPGELFF
abundance: many; v_gene: TRBV6-1; j_gene: TRBJ2-7; d_gene: .; CDR3nt: TGTGCCAGCAGTTTCAGGGATGGCGAGCAGTACTTC; CDR3aa: CASSFRDGEQYF
abundance: many; v_gene: TRBV30; j_gene: TRBJ2-3; d_gene: TRBD1; CDR3nt: TGTGCCTGGAGTTTCTCCCGCCCAGGGGGCTTCACAGATACGCAGTATTTT; CDR3aa: CAWSFSRPGGFTDTQYF
abundance: .; v_gene: TRBV6-2/TRBV6-3; j_gene: TRBJ2-5; d_gene: .; CDR3nt: TGTGCCAGCAAGAGAGGGGACTACCAAGAGACCCAGTACTTC; CDR3aa: CASKRGDYQETQYF
abundance: many; v_gene: TRBV5-4; j_gene: TRBJ2-7; d_gene: TRBD1; CDR3nt: TGTGCCAGCAGCACGGGACAGAACTACGAGCAGTACTTC; CDR3aa: CASSTGQNYEQYF